This paragraph reports one TCR beta chain. Its target is not known. Per the germline V gene, CDR1 is MGHDK and CDR2 is SYGVNS. The CDR3 has 15 residues. The data belong to a study of monozygotic twins with inflammatory bowel disease. Points from the study as a whole: IBD patients exhibited fewer clonotypes shared with other individuals than healthy twins, particularly with disease activity.

Researchers generated cDNA in eight separate reactions per sample. TCRdb reprocessed the 5' RACE reads, with one entry per CDR3 protein and no DNA. In all, the sample yields roughly 320,000 distinct CDR3 sequences. Total RNA isolation used whole blood (no T cell sorting was performed). The sequence derives from a human donor with ulcerative colitis or Crohn's disease, or a healthy co-twin of an affected twin (not recorded which). This chain connects TRBV25-1 to TRBJ2-7; TCRdb names TRBD2, which stays unverified in the absence of DNA. Sequencing was performed on blood. CDR3 in amino acids: CASSELAGGTYEQYF.